A selection of T cell receptor beta chains follows, all from one sample in a study of cytomegalovirus exposure and HLA in healthy donors. Libraries were prepared by immunoSEQ multiplex PCR; TCRdb keeps only in-frame clonotypes and omits some of them. This table has under 250,000 clones, 70% to 80% appearing once. Sequencing was performed on PBMCs. All receptors come from a man aged 25 to 45 in good health and CMV-seronegative. The CDR3 runs from the conserved cysteine through the conserved F or W. The D gene is left open where the match is weak. Not every row has a clone size; where given, it reads once, few, many or a size class.

>TRBJ2-1|TRBV6-6|-|14|-
TGTGCCAGCACCCAATCGGGGTCCTACAATGAGCAGTTCTTC
CASTQSGSYNEQFF
>TRBJ2-1|TRBV9|-|17|TRBD2
TGTGCCAGCAGCGTAGGGATAGCGGGAGTTACCTACAATGAGCAGTTCTTC
CASSVGIAGVTYNEQFF
>TRBJ2-2|TRBV28|few|16|TRBD1
TGTGCCAGCAGTTTGCACGGGACAGGGGGTCAAGGGGAGCTGTTTTTT
CASSLHGTGGQGELFF
>TRBJ1-2|TRBV7-3|-|14|-
TGTGCCAGCAGCTTATCGCGGGGAAGTTATGGCTACACCTTC
CASSLSRGSYGYTF
>TRBJ2-7|TRBV11-2|-|13|TRBD1
TGTGCCAGCAGCCAAGACAGGGTGAATGAGCAGTACTTC
CASSQDRVNEQYF
>TRBJ1-5|TRBV28|-|15|-
TGTGCCAGCAATTCAAAGGTGTCAGGGTACCAGCCCCAGCATTTT
CASNSKVSGYQPQHF
>TRBJ1-2|TRBV23-1|-|14|TRBD1
TGCGCCAGCGGACGACAGGGGCCGAGTGGGGGCTACACCTTC
CASGRQGPSGGYTF
>TRBJ2-7|TRBV5-4|-|13|-
TGTGCCAGCAGCTTTGATGGGCCCTACGAGCAGTACTTC
CASSFDGPYEQYF
>TRBJ2-7|TRBV5-4|-|14|TRBD2
TGTGCCAGCAGAGCGAGCGGGAGGGCGCACGAGCAGTACTTC
CASRASGRAHEQYF
>TRBJ2-7|TRBV27|-|16|TRBD1
TGTGCCAGCAGTTACGCCGGGACAGGGCCAACCTACGAGCAGTACTTC
CASSYAGTGPTYEQYF
>TRBJ2-7|TRBV19|-|13|-
TGTGCCACCAGCGGGCCTTGGGACGACGAGCAGTACTTC
CATSGPWDDEQYF
>TRBJ2-5|TRBV5-4|-|16|TRBD1
TGTGCCAGCAGCAAGAACCGGGACAGGGTACAAGAGACCCAGTACTTC
CASSKNRDRVQETQYF
>TRBJ1-1|TRBV5-1|-|14|-
TGCGCCAGCAGCTTGGTCGGTAGTGGGCGCGGGACTTTCTTT
CASSLVGSGRGTFF
>TRBJ2-1|TRBV10-3|-|16|-
TGTGCCATTGGACAGGGCGGGACTAGCACCTACAATGAGCAGTTCTTC
CAIGQGGTSTYNEQFF
>TRBJ1-3|TRBV5-4|-|14|-
TGTGCCAGCAGCCAACAATCTTCTGGAAACACCATATATTTT
CASSQQSSGNTIYF
>TRBJ1-1|TRBV28|-|14|TRBD1
TGTGCCAGCAGTTTAAGGGGGCGCGGCACTGAAGCTTTCTTT
CASSLRGRGTEAFF
>TRBJ1-3|TRBV10-3|-|16|-
TGTGCCATCAGTGAGTGGGTCGGGAGGTCTGGAAACACCATATATTTT
CAISEWVGRSGNTIYF
>TRBJ2-7|TRBV28|-|16|TRBD1
TGTGCCAGCAGTCCTCCCTCGGGACAGGTTATCGACGAGCAGTACTTC
CASSPPSGQVIDEQYF
>TRBJ2-7|TRBV6-6|-|14|TRBD1
TGTGCCAGCAGTCCGGGACAGGGTATCTACGAGCAGTACTTC
CASSPGQGIYEQYF
>TRBJ2-1|TRBV11-3|-|15|TRBD1
TGTGCCAGCAGCACCCGGGACAGGGACTACAATGAGCAGTTCTTC
CASSTRDRDYNEQFF
>TRBJ2-1|TRBV5-6|-|15|TRBD2
TGTGCCAGCAGCTTCGGGAGGGGTGGGGTGTATGAGCAGTTCTTC
CASSFGRGGVYEQFF
>TRBJ2-7|TRBV19|-|16|-
TGTGCCAGTAGTATCAGTTCGCAGGGCCCCGAGGTGGGGCAGTACTTC
CASSISSQGPEVGQYF
>TRBJ2-1|TRBV7-9|-|18|-
TGTGCCAGCAGCCCAAGCAGGGCGCACCAAATAAACCACAATGAGCAGTTCTTC
CASSPSRAHQINHNEQFF
>TRBJ1-1|TRBV5-1|-|15|-
TGCGCCAGCAGCCTGCCTAAGGGACAGAACACTGAAGCTTTCTTT
CASSLPKGQNTEAFF
>TRBJ2-1|TRBV2|-|16|TRBD1
TGTGCCAGCAGTGTCTCCCCAGGGGGATGGGACAATGAGCAGTTCTTC
CASSVSPGGWDNEQFF
>TRBJ1-1|TRBV10-1|-|14|-
TGCGCCAGCAGTGAGAGCGGGACCGGGGCCCAAGCTTTCTTT
CASSESGTGAQAFF
>TRBJ1-5|TRBV5-6|-|15|TRBD1
TGTGCCAGCAGCTTGCAAGGGGGCCCCAATCAGCCCCAGCATTTT
CASSLQGGPNQPQHF
>TRBJ2-1|TRBV6-5|few|13|TRBD1
TGTGCCAGCAGAATCTCAGGGGGCAATGAGCAGTTCTTC
CASRISGGNEQFF
>TRBJ1-4|TRBV4-1|-|16|-
TGCGCCAGCGGCTCCCAAGTGGACACCGATAATGAAAAACTGTTTTTT
CASGSQVDTDNEKLFF
>TRBJ2-2|TRBV25-1|-|14|-
TGTGCCAGTAGACTAAGCCGAACCAGGGGGGAGCTGTTTTTT
CASRLSRTRGELFF
>TRBJ2-1|TRBV28|-|12|-
TGTGCCAGCAGCTTCCCCTACAATGAGCAGTTCTTC
CASSFPYNEQFF
>TRBJ1-2|TRBV19|few|15|-
TGTGCCAGTAGTATAGATACCCAGACAGTTGATGGCTACACCTTC
CASSIDTQTVDGYTF
>TRBJ1-5|TRBV7-2|few|14|-
TGTGCCAGCAGCAAAACAGGGTGGGATCAGCCCCAGCATTTT
CASSKTGWDQPQHF
>TRBJ2-7|TRBV11-3|-|14|TRBD1
TGTGCCAGCAGCCCCCGGGACAGTCCCTACGAGCAGTACTTC
CASSPRDSPYEQYF
>TRBJ2-1|TRBV4-2|-|15|TRBD2
TGTGCCAGCAGCACCGAGCGGGAGTCCTACAATGAGCAGTTCTTC
CASSTERESYNEQFF
>TRBJ2-5|TRBV23-1|-|17|-
TGCGCCAGCAGTCCACCCGATAGGGGTTTAAACCAAGAGACCCAGTACTTC
CASSPPDRGLNQETQYF
>TRBJ1-1|TRBV6-1|-|13|-
TGTGCCAGCAGGACGACAAGGAACACTGAAGCTTTCTTT
CASRTTRNTEAFF
>TRBJ2-7|TRBV10-2|-|10|-
TGCGCCAGTCGGGGGAGCGAGCAGTACTTC
CASRGSEQYF
>TRBJ2-5|TRBV10-2|once|12|-
TGCGCCAGCAGTCCGGGGTATGAGACCCAGTACTTC
CASSPGYETQYF
>TRBJ2-7|TRBV4-1|-|16|-
TGCGCCAGCAGCCAAGGGTCTGGTGGAGGGCTCCACGAGCAGTACTTC
CASSQGSGGGLHEQYF
>TRBJ2-7|TRBV5-1|-|15|TRBD2
TGCGCCAGCAGCTTGACACCGGGAGGGCCGTACGAGCAGTACTTC
CASSLTPGGPYEQYF
>TRBJ2-4|TRBV5-4|once|13|-
TGTGCCAGCAGCTTGGAGGGGCGGAACATTCAGTACTTC
CASSLEGRNIQYF
>TRBJ1-1|TRBV7-6|-|16|-
TGTGCCAGCAGCTTAATCATCGGTGAGTCTAACACTGAAGCTTTCTTT
CASSLIIGESNTEAFF
>TRBJ1-5|TRBV29-1|-|13|-
TGCAGCGTTGTAGAGCAGATCAATCAGCCCCAGCATTTT
CSVVEQINQPQHF
>TRBJ2-3|TRBV19|-|13|-
TGTGCCAGCGGAGGCTCAGCGACGGATACGCAGTATTTT
CASGGSATDTQYF
>TRBJ2-2|TRBV5-6|-|13|-
TGTGCCAGCAGCCCGGTTGGGCCCGGGGAGCTGTTTTTT
CASSPVGPGELFF
>TRBJ1-3|TRBV6-1|few|15|TRBD1
TGTGCCAGCAGTGAAAGTACGACAGGGGTAAACACCATATATTTT
CASSESTTGVNTIYF
>TRBJ1-6|TRBV27|-|14|TRBD1
TGTGCCAGCAGTGTGACAGGGCGAAATTCACCCCTCCACTTT
CASSVTGRNSPLHF
>TRBJ1-2|TRBV18|-|13|TRBD1
TGTGCCAGCTCACCGGACAGGCAATATGGCTACACCTTC
CASSPDRQYGYTF
>TRBJ2-4|TRBV5-1|-|18|TRBD1
TGCGCCAGCAGCCCCGGGACAGGTACCCGGCTAGCCAAAAACATTCAGTACTTC
CASSPGTGTRLAKNIQYF
>TRBJ2-7|TRBV7-9|-|13|-
TGTGCCAGCAGCTTACGACAGTCCTACGAGCAGTACTTC
CASSLRQSYEQYF
>TRBJ2-1|TRBV7-9|-|12|TRBD2
TGTGCCAGACTAGCGGTTTACAATGAGCAGTTCTTC
CARLAVYNEQFF
>TRBJ1-3|TRBV5-4|-|17|TRBD1
TGTGCCAGCAGCCGGGGGGGGACAGAAGGTATCGGAAACACCATATATTTT
CASSRGGTEGIGNTIYF
>TRBJ2-1|TRBV9|-|15|TRBD2
TGTGCCAGCACCGGCGGCGGGAGGAACTACAATGAGCAGTTCTTC
CASTGGGRNYNEQFF
>TRBJ2-7|TRBV7-9|-|14|-
TGTGCCAGCAGCTTTTTCGGAGGGGCCTACGAGCAGTACTTC
CASSFFGGAYEQYF
>TRBJ1-2|TRBV30|-|12|TRBD1
TGTGCCTGGGGGGGACAGAACTATGGCTACACCTTC
CAWGGQNYGYTF
>TRBJ2-6|TRBV7-9|-|16|TRBD1
TGTGCCAGCAGCCTGGAACAGGGGACTGGGGCCAACGTCCTGACTTTC
CASSLEQGTGANVLTF
>TRBJ1-5|TRBV2|-|16|TRBD1
TGTGCCAGCAGCCGCCGGGACAGGGGTACCAATCAGCCCCAGCATTTT
CASSRRDRGTNQPQHF